The sequence of this T cell receptor (beta chain) was determined in a study of cytomegalovirus exposure and HLA in healthy donors. This CDR3 spans 12 amino acids. Trimming pared 4 bases from V and 8 bases from J, leaving 9 bases between. Germline CDR1 is MDHEN and CDR2 is SYDVKM. Primers: 60 Vbeta forward and 13 Jbeta reverse. TCRdb keeps only in-frame clones here, not all; method: immunoSEQ multiplex PCR. The table records more than 150,000 clones, 78% of them present only once. As regards this clone: Its antigen remains unidentified.

Notes on the study in general: The study assumed roughly uniform donor sequencing depth for presence/absence analyses. The authors excluded some V segments, including TRBV6-2 and TRBV6-3, as indistinguishable.

This sequence originates from a male donor in good health and CMV-seronegative. The sequencing sample was made of PBMCs. J is TRBJ2-1 and V is TRBV28; D possibly corresponds to TRBD1 (5 bases). The CDR3 sequence: CASSSRVDEQFF. The CDR3 DNA reads as TGTGCCAGCAGTTCCAGGGTCGATGAGCAGTTCTTC.